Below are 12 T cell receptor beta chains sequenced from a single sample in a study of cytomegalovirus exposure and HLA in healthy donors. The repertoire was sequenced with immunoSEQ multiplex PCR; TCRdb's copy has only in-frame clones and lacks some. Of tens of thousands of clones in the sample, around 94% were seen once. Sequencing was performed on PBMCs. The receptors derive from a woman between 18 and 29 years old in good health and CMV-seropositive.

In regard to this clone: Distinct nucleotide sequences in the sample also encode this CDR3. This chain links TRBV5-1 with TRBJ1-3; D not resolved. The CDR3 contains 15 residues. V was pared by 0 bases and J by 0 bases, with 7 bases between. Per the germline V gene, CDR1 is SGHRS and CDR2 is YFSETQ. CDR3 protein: CASSLAGSSGNTIYF. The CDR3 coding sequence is TGCGCCAGCAGCTTGGCGGGGAGCTCTGGAAACACCATATATTTT.

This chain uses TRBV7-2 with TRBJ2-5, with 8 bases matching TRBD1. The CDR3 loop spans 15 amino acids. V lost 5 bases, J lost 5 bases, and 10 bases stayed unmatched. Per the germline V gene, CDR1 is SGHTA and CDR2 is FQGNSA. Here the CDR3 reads CASSPDRGVVETQYF. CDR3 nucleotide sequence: TGTGCCAGCAGCCCAGACAGGGGCGTTGTGGAGACCCAGTACTTC.

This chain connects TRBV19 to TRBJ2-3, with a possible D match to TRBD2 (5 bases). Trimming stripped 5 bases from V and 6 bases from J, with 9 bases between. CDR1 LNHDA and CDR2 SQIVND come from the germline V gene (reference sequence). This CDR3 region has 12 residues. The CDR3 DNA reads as TGTGCCAGTAGTCTCGGACTGGATACGCAGTATTTT. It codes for CASSLGLDTQYF.

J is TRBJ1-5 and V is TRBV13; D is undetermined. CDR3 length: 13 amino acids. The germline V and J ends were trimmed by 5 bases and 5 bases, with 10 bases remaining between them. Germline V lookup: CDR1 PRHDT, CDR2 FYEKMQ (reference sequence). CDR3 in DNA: TGTGCCAGCAGCCCCCGTCCGGATCAGCCCCAGCATTTT. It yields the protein CASSPRPDQPQHF.

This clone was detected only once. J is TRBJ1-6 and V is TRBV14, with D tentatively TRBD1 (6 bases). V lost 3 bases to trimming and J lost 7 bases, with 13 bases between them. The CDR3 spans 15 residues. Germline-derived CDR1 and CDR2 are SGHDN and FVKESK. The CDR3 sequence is CASSHTGRKNSPLHF. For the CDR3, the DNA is TGTGCCAGCAGCCACACAGGGCGCAAGAATTCACCCCTCCACTTT. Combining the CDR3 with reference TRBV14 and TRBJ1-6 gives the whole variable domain EAGVTQFPSHSVIEKGQTVTLRCDPISGHDNLYWYRRVMGKEIKFLLHFVKESKQDESGMPNNRFLAERTGGTYSTLKVQPAELEDSGVYFCASSHTGRKNSPLHFGNGTRLTVT.

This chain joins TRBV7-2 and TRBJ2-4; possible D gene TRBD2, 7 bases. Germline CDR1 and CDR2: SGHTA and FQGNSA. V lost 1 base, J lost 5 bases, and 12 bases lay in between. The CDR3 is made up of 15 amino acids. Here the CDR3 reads CASSLDFGGQNIQYF. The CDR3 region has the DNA TGTGCCAGCAGCTTAGACTTCGGGGGGCAAAACATTCAGTACTTC.

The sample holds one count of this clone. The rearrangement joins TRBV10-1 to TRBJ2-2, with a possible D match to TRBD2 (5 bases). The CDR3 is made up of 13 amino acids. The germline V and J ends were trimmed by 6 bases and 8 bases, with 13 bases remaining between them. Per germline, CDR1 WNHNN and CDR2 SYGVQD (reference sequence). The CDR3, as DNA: TGCGCCAGCAGAGCGGACCGTACAGGGGAGCTGTTTTTT. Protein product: CASRADRTGELFF.

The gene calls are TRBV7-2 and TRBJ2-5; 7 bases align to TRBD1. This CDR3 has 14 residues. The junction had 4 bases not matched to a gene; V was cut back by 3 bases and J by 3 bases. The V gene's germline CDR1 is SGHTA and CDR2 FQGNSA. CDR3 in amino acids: CASSLVTGEETQYF. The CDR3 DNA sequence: TGTGCCAGCAGCTTGGTCACAGGGGAAGAGACCCAGTACTTC.

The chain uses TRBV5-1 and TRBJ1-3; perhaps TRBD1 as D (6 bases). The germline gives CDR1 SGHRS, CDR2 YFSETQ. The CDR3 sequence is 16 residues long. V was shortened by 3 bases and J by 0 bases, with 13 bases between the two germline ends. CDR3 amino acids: CASSWEGVSSGNTIYF. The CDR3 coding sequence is TGCGCCAGCAGCTGGGAGGGGGTCTCCTCTGGAAACACCATATATTTT.

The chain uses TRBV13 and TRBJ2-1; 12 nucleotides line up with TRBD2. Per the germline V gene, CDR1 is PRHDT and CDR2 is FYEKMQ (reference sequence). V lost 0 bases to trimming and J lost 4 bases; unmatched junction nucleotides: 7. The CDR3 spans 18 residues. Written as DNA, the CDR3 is TGTGCCAGCAGCTTAGGCGGTCTAGCGGGAGGGGTTTACAATGAGCAGTTCTTC. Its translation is CASSLGGLAGGVYNEQFF. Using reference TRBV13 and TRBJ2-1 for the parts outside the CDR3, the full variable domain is AAGVIQSPRHLIKEKRETATLKCYPIPRHDTVYWYQQGPGQDPQFLISFYEKMQSDKGSIPDRFSAQQFSDYHSELNMSSLELGDSALYFCASSLGGLAGGVYNEQFFGPGTRLTVL.

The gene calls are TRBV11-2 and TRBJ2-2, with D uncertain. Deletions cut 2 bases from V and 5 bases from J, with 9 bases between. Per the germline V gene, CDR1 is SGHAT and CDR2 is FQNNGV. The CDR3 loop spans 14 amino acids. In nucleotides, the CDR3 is TGTGCCAGCAGCTTAAGTATACGGACCGGGGAGCTGTTTTTT. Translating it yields CASSLSIRTGELFF.

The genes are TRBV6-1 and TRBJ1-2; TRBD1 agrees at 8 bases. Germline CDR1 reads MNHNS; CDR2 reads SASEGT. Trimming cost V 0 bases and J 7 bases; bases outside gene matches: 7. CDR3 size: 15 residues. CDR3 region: CASSEASGGHGGYTF. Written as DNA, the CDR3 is TGTGCCAGCAGTGAAGCGTCAGGGGGCCATGGTGGCTACACCTTC.